This TCR beta chain originates from a study of T cells in localized non-small cell lung cancer. The repertoire was sequenced with immunoSEQ multiplex PCR; TCRdb's copy has only in-frame clones and lacks some. The sample shows fewer than 35,000 clones, 85% to 90% of them seen only once. The clonotype comes from a female donor at least 60 years old with stage I lung adenocarcinoma. The sequences come from peripheral blood, collected before any cancer treatment.

This chain's CDR3 is CAIQKGPGEKLFF. The CDR3 DNA sequence: TGTGCCATTCAGAAAGGACCTGGGGAAAAACTGTTTTTT. The V gene is TRBV27, the J gene TRBJ1-4; D is unclear. V lost 10 bases, J lost 8 bases, and 17 bases lay in between. Germline assignment: CDR1 MNHEY and CDR2 SMNVEV (reference sequence). CDR3 length equals 13 residues.